Each of the 26 T cell receptor beta chains below was sequenced from the same sample in a study of blood T cell repertoires in COVID-19 (dated by TCRdb to between 2020 and 2021). The library was prepared using the immunoSEQ multiplex PCR assay. The source is immuneACCESS, and TCRdb retained only in-frame sequences with V and J called. Part of the clones is not carried over; for the studies checked, unresolved V genes explain less than half of this, and the remainder is unexplained. This sample has 220,000 or so clones in its table, and 70% to 85% of those were observed once. The top ten clones comprise about 1.3% of the sample. What was sequenced was PBMCs or T cells enriched from blood (not recorded which). These receptors came from a woman in her forties with acute COVID-19.

In its sample, this clone was seen a few times. V is TRBV19 and J is TRBJ1-4, with 7 nucleotides matching TRBD1. V was pared by 6 bases and J by 5 bases, with 12 bases of the junction left unmatched. The CDR3 sequence is 16 residues long. The germline V gene has CDR1 LNHDA and CDR2 SQIVND (reference sequence). This CDR3 reads CASSKSGQPINEKLFF. CDR3 DNA: TGTGCCAGTAGCAAGTCGGGACAGCCAATCAATGAAAAACTGTTTTTT.

V gene TRBV11-3 combines with J gene TRBJ1-3; TRBD1 might be the D (6 bases). The CDR3 runs to 13 residues. Germline lookup yields CDR1 SGHNT and CDR2 YENEEA. Between the trimmed V and J ends, which lost 5 bases and 4 bases, there was a span of 9 bases. The CDR3 here is CASSPGQGNTIYF. CDR3 in DNA: TGTGCCAGCAGCCCAGGACAGGGAAACACCATATATTTT.

This rearrangement joins TRBV19 to TRBJ2-3; the D gene is possibly TRBD2 (5 bases). CDR3 length: 13 residues. Germline V gene data show CDR1 as LNHDA and CDR2 as SQIVND (reference sequence). The V and J ends lost 7 bases and 0 bases respectively, with 8 bases between them. As DNA, the CDR3 is TGTGCCAGTAACGGACTCAGCACAGATACGCAGTATTTT. Residues: CASNGLSTDTQYF.

About this clone: This specimen includes other DNA sequences encoding the same CDR3. V and J are TRBV27 and TRBJ1-1, with D unclear. Trimming removed 4 bases from V and 0 bases from J, with 6 bases in between. The CDR3 loop spans 13 amino acids. Germline assignment: CDR1 MNHEY and CDR2 SMNVEV (reference sequence). The CDR3 DNA follows: TGTGCCAGCAGTTCTGGCCTGAACACTGAAGCTTTCTTT. This encodes CASSSGLNTEAFF.

The sample holds one count of this clone. The rearrangement uses TRBV27 and TRBJ2-2; no clear D gene. Germline V CDR1 and CDR2: MNHEY, SMNVEV (reference sequence). This CDR3 spans 14 amino acids. The V gene lost 3 bases and the J gene lost 1 base, with 6 bases spanning the gap. CDR3 DNA: TGTGCCAGCAGTTTCCAGCGGAACACCGGGGAGCTGTTTTTT. Its protein product is CASSFQRNTGELFF.

The V and J genes are TRBV7-9 and TRBJ1-2; 7 bases match TRBD1. The V gene's germline CDR1 is SEHNR and CDR2 FQNEAQ (reference sequence). This CDR3 has 13 amino acids. V shed 7 bases, J shed 1 base, and the junction held 3 bases outside the gene matches. The CDR3 bases are TGTGCCAGCAACCGGGACAGTAACTATGGCTACACCTTC. Its translation is CASNRDSNYGYTF.

The chain uses TRBV5-4 and TRBJ1-1; 7 bases are shared with TRBD1. The V gene's germline CDR1 is SGHNT and CDR2 YYREEE (reference sequence). V lost 4 bases and J lost 2; bases outside the gene matches: 5. This CDR3 comprises 14 residues. The CDR3 sequence is CASSAQGINTEAFF. The CDR3, as DNA: TGTGCCAGCAGCGCACAGGGGATTAACACTGAAGCTTTCTTT.

V is TRBV19 and J is TRBJ2-6, with 7 nucleotides matching TRBD2. The V gene's germline CDR1 is LNHDA and CDR2 SQIVND (reference sequence). This CDR3 contains 17 residues. V gave up 6 bases and J gave up 0 bases; unmatched junction bases: 8. CDR3 coding DNA: TGTGCCAGTAGGGGCCGGGACTATAGCTCTGGGGCCAACGTCCTGACTTTC. Encoded protein: CASRGRDYSSGANVLTF.

The rearrangement uses TRBV19 and TRBJ1-1; D unresolved. V lost 1 base and J 1 base, leaving 10 bases between the germline ends. There are 15 residues in the CDR3. The germline V gene encodes CDR1 LNHDA and CDR2 SQIVND (reference sequence). The CDR3 loop reads CASSIGGRKNTEAFF. Written as DNA, the CDR3 is TGTGCCAGTAGTATAGGAGGCAGAAAGAACACTGAAGCTTTCTTT.

V and J are TRBV24-1 and TRBJ1-4; D is uncertain. Germline assignment: CDR1 KGHDR and CDR2 SFDVKD. Trimming removed 4 bases at V and 3 bases at J, with 8 bases between. The CDR3 runs to 14 residues. CDR3 in DNA: TGTGCCACCAGTGACCCCGGAGCTAATGAAAAACTGTTTTTT. Residues: CATSDPGANEKLFF.

The V call is TRBV5-1, the J call TRBJ2-7; 8 nucleotides agree with TRBD2. The V gene's germline CDR1 is SGHRS and CDR2 YFSETQ. The CDR3 runs to 15 residues. The J segment lost 0 bases and the V segment lost 4 bases, leaving 6 bases of the junction unmatched. The CDR3 spells CASSDPSGYSYEQYF. The CDR3 bases are TGCGCCAGCAGCGACCCTAGCGGGTACTCCTACGAGCAGTACTTC.

The V and J genes are TRBV6-1 and TRBJ1-2; D might be TRBD1 (5 bases). CDR1 MNHNS and CDR2 SASEGT come from the germline V gene. The CDR3 covers 15 residues. V gave up 2 bases and J gave up 5 bases, with 15 bases separating them. Here the CDR3 DNA reads TGTGCCAGCAGTGAAAGTTCAAATCCAGGGTATGGCTACACCTTC. This encodes CASSESSNPGYGYTF.

The chain links TRBV9 to TRBJ2-7; TRBD1 is a possible D gene (6 bases). The CDR3 has 15 amino acids. The ends were cut back, 0 bases at V and 1 base at J, with 11 bases in the middle. Germline CDR1 is SGDLS and CDR2 is YYNGEE. The CDR3 is CASSVAPGHSYEQYF. As DNA, the CDR3 is TGTGCCAGCAGCGTAGCCCCGGGACATTCCTACGAGCAGTACTTC.

This chain links TRBV7-9 with TRBJ2-5, with D perhaps TRBD1 (5 bases). Germline lookup yields CDR1 SEHNR and CDR2 FQNEAQ (reference sequence). V shed 6 bases and J shed 5 bases, with 16 bases lying between them. The length of the CDR3 is 14 residues. DNA for the CDR3: TGTGCCAGCAGTCTAGTGGGGCTGCCGGAGACCCAGTACTTC. This sequence encodes CASSLVGLPETQYF. Based on the CDR3 plus reference TRBV7-9 and TRBJ2-5, the full variable domain is DTGVSQNPRHKITKRGQNVTFRCDPISEHNRLYWYRQTLGQGPEFLTYFQNEAQLEKSRLLSDRFSAERPKGSFSTLEIQRTEQGDSAMYLCASSLVGLPETQYFGPGTRLLVL.

V gene TRBV7-2 combines with J gene TRBJ1-2; 7 bases map to TRBD1. The germline V gene encodes CDR1 SGHTA and CDR2 FQGNSA. The ends lost 2 bases at V and 6 bases at J; junction bases unmatched: 18. This CDR3 is built from 18 residues. Here the CDR3 reads CASSLSRRGSGQANGYTF. Here the CDR3 DNA reads TGTGCCAGCAGCTTATCCCGTCGGGGTTCCGGACAGGCCAATGGCTACACCTTC.

The rearrangement uses TRBV4-1 and TRBJ2-1, with 7 nucleotides matching TRBD2. CDR3 length equals 17 residues. V was clipped by 0 bases and J by 0 bases; unmatched bases: 5. CDR1 and CDR2 (germline): MGHRA, YSYEKL. CDR3 sequence reads: CASSQDPSGTSYNEQFF. CDR3 sequence (DNA): TGCGCCAGCAGCCAAGACCCCAGCGGGACCTCCTACAATGAGCAGTTCTTC.

This clone came up once. This CDR3 is CASSQARLGTQYF. The CDR3, as DNA: TGTGCCAGCAGCCAAGCTCGTCTCGGTACGCAGTATTTT. The gene calls are TRBV14 and TRBJ2-3; the D is unclear. Trimming pared 1 base from V and 8 bases from J, leaving 10 bases between. The length of the CDR3 is 13 residues. Germline CDR1 and CDR2: SGHDN and FVKESK.

This rearrangement joins TRBV5-1 to TRBJ1-6; 9 nucleotides line up with TRBD1. CDR3 size: 16 residues. V shed 0 bases, J shed 8 bases, and the junction held 6 bases outside the gene matches. Germline V gene data show CDR1 as SGHRS and CDR2 as YFSETQ. The CDR3 DNA reads as TGCGCCAGCAGCTTGGCCCCGGGACAGGGAGATTCACCCCTCCACTTT. It translates to CASSLAPGQGDSPLHF.

The chain has TRBV7-9 and TRBJ2-2; D is ambiguous. The CDR3 spans 14 residues. The germline V gene encodes CDR1 SEHNR and CDR2 FQNEAQ (reference sequence). Deletions cut 5 bases from V and 0 bases from J, with 7 bases between. CDR3 residues: CASSPAPNTGELFF. DNA for the CDR3: TGTGCCAGCAGCCCCGCGCCGAACACCGGGGAGCTGTTTTTT.

About this clone itself: A much larger clonotype is one base distant, so this may be a read error. J is TRBJ1-5 and V is TRBV2, with 9 bases lining up with TRBD1. The V segment lost 5 bases and the J segment 4 bases; nucleotides outside the gene matches: 3. The CDR3 runs to 14 residues. Per germline, CDR1 SNHLY and CDR2 FYNNEI. The CDR3 is CASSSGTGNQPQHF. The CDR3 DNA sequence: TGTGCCAGCAGTTCCGGGACAGGGAATCAGCCCCAGCATTTT.

This rearrangement joins TRBV27 to TRBJ2-7, with TRBD1 matching 9 bases. J was trimmed by 2 bases and V by 6 bases; bases with no gene match: 5. The CDR3 sequence is 14 residues long. Germline assignment: CDR1 MNHEY and CDR2 SMNVEV (reference sequence). The CDR3 DNA is TGTGCCAGCAGGGTGACAGGGGGGGCCTACGAGCAGTACTTC. It translates to CASRVTGGAYEQYF.

J is TRBJ1-2 and V is TRBV12-3 or TRBV12-4; possible D gene TRBD1, 5 bases. Trimming stripped 7 bases from V and 5 bases from J, with 11 bases between. This CDR3 is 12 amino acids long. The CDR3: CASTQTGYGYTF. CDR3 DNA: TGTGCCAGCACCCAAACAGGTTATGGCTACACCTTC.

This chain connects TRBV5-1 to TRBJ2-3, with 9 bases lining up with TRBD2. The junction had 8 bases not matched to a gene; V was cut back by 4 bases and J by 5 bases. CDR1 is SGHRS, CDR2 YFSETQ, per germline. This CDR3 region has 15 residues. The CDR3 DNA reads TGCGCCAGCAGCATTACTAGCGGGCGGGGAGATACGCAGTATTTT. This gives the protein CASSITSGRGDTQYF. The full variable domain, its missing parts supplied by reference TRBV5-1 and TRBJ2-3, is KAGVTQTPRYLIKTRGQQVTLSCSPISGHRSVSWYQQTPGQGLQFLFEYFSETQRNKGNFPGRFSGRQFSNSRSEMNVSTLELGDSALYLCASSITSGRGDTQYFGPGTRLTVL.

This clone appeared a few times. This chain links TRBV7-6 with TRBJ1-1; D perhaps matches TRBD1 (6 bases). The CDR3 is made up of 15 amino acids. Trimming removed 3 bases at V and 2 bases at J, with 13 bases between. Germline CDR1 and CDR2: SGHVS and FNYEAQ. CDR3 protein: CASSFATGLNTEAFF. The CDR3 DNA reads TGTGCCAGCAGCTTTGCGACAGGTCTTAACACTGAAGCTTTCTTT.

The chain is built from TRBV27 and TRBJ2-5, with 9 positions matching TRBD1. Germline CDR1 is MNHEY and CDR2 is SMNVEV (reference sequence). The CDR3 spans 13 residues. Trimming cost V 6 bases and J 2 bases; bases outside gene matches: 1. The CDR3, as DNA: TGTGCCAGCAGAGGACAGGGGCAAGAGACCCAGTACTTC. Residues: CASRGQGQETQYF.

The chain carries TRBV27 and TRBJ1-2, with D maybe TRBD1 (5 bases). Per germline, CDR1 MNHEY and CDR2 SMNVEV (reference sequence). Trimming removed 6 bases at V and 7 bases at J, with 15 bases between. This CDR3 contains 13 residues. CDR3 sequence (DNA): TGTGCCAGCAGGCCCTTGGGGGGAGTTGGCTACACCTTC. Translation: CASRPLGGVGYTF.